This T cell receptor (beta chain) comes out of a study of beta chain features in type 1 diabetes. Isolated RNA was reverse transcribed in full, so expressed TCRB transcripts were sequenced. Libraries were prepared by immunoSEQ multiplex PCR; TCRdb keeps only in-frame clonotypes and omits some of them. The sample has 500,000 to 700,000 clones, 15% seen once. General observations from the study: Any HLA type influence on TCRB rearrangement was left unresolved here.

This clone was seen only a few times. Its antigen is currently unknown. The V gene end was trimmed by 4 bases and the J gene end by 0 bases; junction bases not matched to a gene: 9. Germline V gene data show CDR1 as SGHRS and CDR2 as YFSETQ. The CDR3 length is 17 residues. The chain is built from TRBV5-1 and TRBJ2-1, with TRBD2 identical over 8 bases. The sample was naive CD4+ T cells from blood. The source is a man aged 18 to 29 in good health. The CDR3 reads CASSALAGLGSYNEQFF. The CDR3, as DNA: TGCGCCAGCAGCGCCCTGGCGGGACTAGGCTCCTACAATGAGCAGTTCTTC.